This T cell receptor beta chain was retrieved from a study of T-cell memory formation after mild COVID-19. TCRdb recomputed calls from the 5' RACE reads with MiXCR, one row per CDR3 protein. The data show roughly 480,000 distinct CDR3 sequences, with more than 20% seen just once and around 12% held by the top ten. The CDR3 spans 15 residues. Germline CDR1 reads KGHSH; CDR2 reads LQKENI. V was clipped by 1 base and J by 6 bases; unmatched bases: 5. This TCR was recovered from an adult woman who had mild COVID-19 (a few samples of this study predate the infection). Cell type and time point are not known. Sequencing used PBMCs or a T cell subset sorted from them (not recorded which). This chain links TRBV18 with TRBJ2-3, with TRBD1 matching 9 bases. This chain's CDR3 is CASSPRDRVIDTQYF. DNA of the CDR3: TGTGCCAGCTCACCACGGGACAGGGTAATTGATACGCAGTATTTT.